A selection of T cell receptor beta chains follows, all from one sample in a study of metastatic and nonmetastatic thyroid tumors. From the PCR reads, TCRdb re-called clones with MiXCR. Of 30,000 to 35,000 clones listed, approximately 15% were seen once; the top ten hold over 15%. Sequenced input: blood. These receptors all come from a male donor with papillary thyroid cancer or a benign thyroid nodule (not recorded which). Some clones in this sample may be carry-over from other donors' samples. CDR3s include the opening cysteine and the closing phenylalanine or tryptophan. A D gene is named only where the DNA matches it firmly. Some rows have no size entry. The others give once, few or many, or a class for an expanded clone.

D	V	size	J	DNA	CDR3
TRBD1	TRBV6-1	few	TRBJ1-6	TGTGCCAGCAGTGAAGATGGGACAGCTCCACCCCTCCACTTT	CASSEDGTAPPLHF
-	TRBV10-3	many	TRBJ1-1	TGTGCCATCAGGACTCCGGGACGGGGATGGGGGGACACTGAAGCTTTCTTT	CAIRTPGRGWGDTEAFF
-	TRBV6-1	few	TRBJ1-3	TGTGCCAGCAGATCCCTGGGGGCGGTCGGCTCTGGAAACACCATATATTTT	CASRSLGAVGSGNTIYF
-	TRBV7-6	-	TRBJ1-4	TGTGCCAGCAGCCAGGAGGGTGTTCCCGAAAAGCTGTTTTTT	CASSQEGVPEKLFF
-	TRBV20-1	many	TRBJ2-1	TGCAGTGCTAGAGAACGGGCGGGATTCTACAATGAGCAGTTCTTC	CSARERAGFYNEQFF
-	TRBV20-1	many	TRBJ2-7	TGCAGTGCTCCCTTATACTACGAGCAGTACTTC	CSAPLYYEQYF
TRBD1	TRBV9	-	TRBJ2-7	TGTGCCAGCAGCGTGGGACAGGGTGCGCGGGACAACACGGGCGAGCAGTACTTC	CASSVGQGARDNTGEQYF
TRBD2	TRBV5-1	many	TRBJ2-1	TGCGCCAGCAGCTTGGGGACTAGCGGGAGATGGGGTGAGCAGTTCTTC	CASSLGTSGRWGEQFF
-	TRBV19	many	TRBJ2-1	TGTGCCAGTAGTATAGTACAGCCTTTTGGCTCATACAATGAGCAGTTCTTC	CASSIVQPFGSYNEQFF
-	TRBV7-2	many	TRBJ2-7	TGTGCCAGCAGCACCGGGACTTACTACGAGCAGTACTTC	CASSTGTYYEQYF
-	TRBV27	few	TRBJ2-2	TGTGCCATTACGACGGGACTCACCGGGGAGCTGTTTTTT	CAITTGLTGELFF
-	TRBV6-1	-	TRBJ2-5	TGTGCCAGTGCTGGGGAACCCCAAGAGACCCAGTACTTC	CASAGEPQETQYF
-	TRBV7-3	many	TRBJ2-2	TGTGCCAGCAGCTCGGGACAGAACACCGGGGAGCTGTTTTTT	CASSSGQNTGELFF
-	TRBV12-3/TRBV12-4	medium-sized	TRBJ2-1	TGTGCCAGCAGTCTATATGAGCAGTTCTTC	CASSLYEQFF
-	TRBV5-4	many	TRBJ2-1	TGTGCCAGCAGCTTAACGTTTGGACCAAGGAATGAGCAGTTCTTC	CASSLTFGPRNEQFF
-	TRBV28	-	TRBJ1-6	TGTGCCAGCAATGGCTCCGGGACCTCACCCCTCCACTTT	CASNGSGTSPLHF
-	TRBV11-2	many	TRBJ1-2	TGTGCCAGCAGCTTATCACTGGGAGGCTATGGCTACACCTTC	CASSLSLGGYGYTF
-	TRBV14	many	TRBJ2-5	TGTGCCAGCAGCCAAAGGGGGGACGGGGAAGAGACCCAGTACTTC	CASSQRGDGEETQYF
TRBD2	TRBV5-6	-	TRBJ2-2	TGTGCCAGCAGCTTGGTGTTAGCGGGGGGCTACACCGGGGAGCTGTTTTTT	CASSLVLAGGYTGELFF
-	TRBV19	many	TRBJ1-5	TGTGCCAGTAGTATAGTTGGGAGGGCTAGGAGCAATCAGCCCCAGCATTTT	CASSIVGRARSNQPQHF
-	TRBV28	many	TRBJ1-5	TGTGCCAGCAGCATGGGAGGGTCGCAGCCCCAGCATTTT	CASSMGGSQPQHF
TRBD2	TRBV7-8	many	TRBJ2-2	TGTGCCAGCGGACTAGCGGGACGAACCGGGGAGCTGTTTTTT	CASGLAGRTGELFF
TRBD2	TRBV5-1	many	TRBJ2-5	TGCGCCTGCCGCCGGACTAGCGGGGAATGGGAGACCCAGTACTTC	CACRRTSGEWETQYF
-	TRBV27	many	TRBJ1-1	TGTGCCAGCAGTTCTACCTTCCACACTGAAGCTTTCTTT	CASSSTFHTEAFF
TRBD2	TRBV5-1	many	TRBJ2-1	TGCGCCAGCCAGGCGGGAGTGCCCCTCAATGAGCAGTTCTTC	CASQAGVPLNEQFF
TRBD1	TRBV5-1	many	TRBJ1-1	TGCGCCAGCAGCCGACAGGGGATTGAAGCTTTCTTT	CASSRQGIEAFF
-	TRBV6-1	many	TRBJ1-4	TGTGCCAGCAGTAAACTGACAGATCCCTTGGAAAAACTGTTTTTT	CASSKLTDPLEKLFF
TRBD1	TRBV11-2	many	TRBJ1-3	TGTGCCAGCAGCTTAGGTCCAGGACAGGCCTCTGGAAACACCATATATTTT	CASSLGPGQASGNTIYF
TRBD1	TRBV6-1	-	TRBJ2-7	TGTGCCATCAGATACAGGGGCCCCCTCTCCTACGAGCAGTACTTC	CAIRYRGPLSYEQYF
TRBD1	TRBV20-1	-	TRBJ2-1	TGCGCAGATACCGGGACAGGGGTCAATGAGCAGTTCTTC	CADTGTGVNEQFF
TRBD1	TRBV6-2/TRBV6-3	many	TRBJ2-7	TGTGCCAGCGGGACAGGCGGCGAGCAGTACTTC	CASGTGGEQYF
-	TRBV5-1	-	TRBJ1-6	TGCGCCAGCAGCTTTGAAGGGGATAATTCACCCCTCCACTTT	CASSFEGDNSPLHF
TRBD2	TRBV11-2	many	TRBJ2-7	TGTGCCAGCAGTCCTCCGGGGGGGGGCGGATCCACCTACGAGCAGTACTTC	CASSPPGGGGSTYEQYF
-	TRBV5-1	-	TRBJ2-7	TGCGCCAGCAGCTTGGATTCGGGTCCCCTCGAGCAGTACTTC	CASSLDSGPLEQYF
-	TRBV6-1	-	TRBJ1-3	TGTGCCAGCAGTGACGGGGGTGCGGGAAACACCATATATTTT	CASSDGGAGNTIYF
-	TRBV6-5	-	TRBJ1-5	TGTGCCAGCAGTTACGGTCCCGAATACCGATATAGCAATCAGCCCCAGCTTTTT	CASSYGPEYRYSNQPQLF
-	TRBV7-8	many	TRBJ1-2	TGTGCCAGCAGCTTGGGGGACAAGAACTATGGCTACACCTTC	CASSLGDKNYGYTF